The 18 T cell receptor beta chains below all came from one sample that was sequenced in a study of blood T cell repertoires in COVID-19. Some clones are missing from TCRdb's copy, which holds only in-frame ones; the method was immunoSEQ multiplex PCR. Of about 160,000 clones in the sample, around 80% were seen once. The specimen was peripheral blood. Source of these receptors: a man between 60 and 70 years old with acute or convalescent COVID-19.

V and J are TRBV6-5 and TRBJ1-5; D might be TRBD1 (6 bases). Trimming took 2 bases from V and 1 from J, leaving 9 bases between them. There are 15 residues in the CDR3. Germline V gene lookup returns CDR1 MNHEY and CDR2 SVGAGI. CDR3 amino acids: CASSYGGLSNQPQHF. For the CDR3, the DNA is TGTGCCAGCAGTTACGGGGGCCTGAGCAATCAGCCCCAGCATTTT.

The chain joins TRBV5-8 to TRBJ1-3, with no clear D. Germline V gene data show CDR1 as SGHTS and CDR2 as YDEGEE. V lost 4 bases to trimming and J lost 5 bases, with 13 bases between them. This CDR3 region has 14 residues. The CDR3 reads CASSQREGRNTIYF. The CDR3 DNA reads TGTGCCAGCAGCCAGAGGGAGGGTAGAAACACCATATATTTT. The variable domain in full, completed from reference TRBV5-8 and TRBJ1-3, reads EAGVTQSPTHLIKTRGQQATLRCSPISGHTSVYWYQQALGLGLQFLLWYDEGEERNRGNFPPRFSGRQFPNYSSELNVNALELEDSALYLCASSQREGRNTIYFGEGSWLTVV.

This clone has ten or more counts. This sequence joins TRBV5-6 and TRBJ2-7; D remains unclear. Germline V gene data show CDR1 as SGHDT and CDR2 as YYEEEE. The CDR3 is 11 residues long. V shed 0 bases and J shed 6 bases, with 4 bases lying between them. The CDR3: CASSLASEQYF. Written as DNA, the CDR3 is TGTGCCAGCAGCTTGGCCAGCGAGCAGTACTTC.

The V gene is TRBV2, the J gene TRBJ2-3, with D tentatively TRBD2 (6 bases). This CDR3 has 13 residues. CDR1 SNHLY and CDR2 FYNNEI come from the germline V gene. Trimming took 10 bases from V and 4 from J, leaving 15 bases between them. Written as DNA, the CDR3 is TGTGCCACTCGGCTAGCGATTTCAGATACGCAGTATTTT. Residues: CATRLAISDTQYF.

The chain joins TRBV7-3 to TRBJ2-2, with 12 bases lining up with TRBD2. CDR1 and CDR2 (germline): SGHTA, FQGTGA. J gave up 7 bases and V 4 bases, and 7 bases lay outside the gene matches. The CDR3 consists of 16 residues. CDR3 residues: CASSSRLAGVGGELFF. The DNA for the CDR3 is TGTGCCAGCAGCTCTCGACTAGCGGGGGTGGGCGGGGAGCTGTTTTTT.

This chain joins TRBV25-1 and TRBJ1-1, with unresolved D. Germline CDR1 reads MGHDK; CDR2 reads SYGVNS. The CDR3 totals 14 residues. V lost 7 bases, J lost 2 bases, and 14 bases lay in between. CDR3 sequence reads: CASILTGSNTEAFF. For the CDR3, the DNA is TGTGCCAGCATATTAACCGGGAGTAACACTGAAGCTTTCTTT.

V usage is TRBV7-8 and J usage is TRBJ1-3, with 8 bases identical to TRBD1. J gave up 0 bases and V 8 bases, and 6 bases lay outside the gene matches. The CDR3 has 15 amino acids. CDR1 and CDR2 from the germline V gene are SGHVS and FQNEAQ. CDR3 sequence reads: CASGAGGRSGNTIYF. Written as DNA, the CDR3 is TGTGCCAGCGGTGCAGGGGGCCGCTCTGGAAACACCATATATTTT.

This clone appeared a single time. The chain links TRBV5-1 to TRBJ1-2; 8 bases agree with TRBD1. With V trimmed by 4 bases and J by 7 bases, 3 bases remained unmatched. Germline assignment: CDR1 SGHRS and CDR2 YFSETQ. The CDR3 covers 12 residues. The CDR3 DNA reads TGCGCCAGCAGCCCCGGACAGGGTGGCTACACCTTC. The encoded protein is CASSPGQGGYTF.

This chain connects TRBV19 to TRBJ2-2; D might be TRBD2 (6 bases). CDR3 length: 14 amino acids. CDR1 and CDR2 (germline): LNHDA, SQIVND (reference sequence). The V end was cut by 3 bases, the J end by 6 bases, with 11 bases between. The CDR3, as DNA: TGTGCCAGTAGTATCCGGCGGGGCGCCGGGGAGCTGTTTTTT. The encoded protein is CASSIRRGAGELFF.

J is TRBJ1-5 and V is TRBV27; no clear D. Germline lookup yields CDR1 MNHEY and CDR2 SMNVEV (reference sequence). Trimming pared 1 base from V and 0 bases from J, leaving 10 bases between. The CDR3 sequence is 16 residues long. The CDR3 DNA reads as TGTGCCAGCAGTTTATACGGCGGTTATAGCAATCAGCCCCAGCATTTT. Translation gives CASSLYGGYSNQPQHF.

The CDR3 bases are TGTGCCAGCAGGATCAGGGGGCGTTTTACCAGGACTGAAGCTTTCTTT. Residues: CASRIRGRFTRTEAFF. This chain connects TRBV2 to TRBJ1-1; 8 bases are shared with TRBD1. The germline V gene encodes CDR1 SNHLY and CDR2 FYNNEI. The CDR3 is 16 amino acids. Trimming took 6 bases from V and 5 from J; bases not matched to a gene: 14.

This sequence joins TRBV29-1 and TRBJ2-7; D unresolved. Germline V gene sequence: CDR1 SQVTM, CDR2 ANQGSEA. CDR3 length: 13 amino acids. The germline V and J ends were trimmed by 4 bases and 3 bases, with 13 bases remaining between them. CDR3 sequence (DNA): TGCAGCGTTGTGTCGGGTCTCCTCTACGAGCAGTACTTC. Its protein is CSVVSGLLYEQYF.

The CDR3 here is CASSPPSYEQYF. CDR3 nucleotides: TGTGCCAGCAGCCCCCCGTCCTACGAGCAGTACTTC. This rearrangement joins TRBV21-1 to TRBJ2-7; TRBD2, the table's D call, lacks a check against the DNA. TRBV21-1 is assigned pseudogene status. This CDR3 spans 12 amino acids.

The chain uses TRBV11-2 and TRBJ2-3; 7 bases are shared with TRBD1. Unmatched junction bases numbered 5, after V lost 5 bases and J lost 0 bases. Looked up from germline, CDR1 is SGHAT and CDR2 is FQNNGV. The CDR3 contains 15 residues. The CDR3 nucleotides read TGTGCCAGCAGCATCCCGGGACAGAGCACAGATACGCAGTATTTT. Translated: CASSIPGQSTDTQYF.

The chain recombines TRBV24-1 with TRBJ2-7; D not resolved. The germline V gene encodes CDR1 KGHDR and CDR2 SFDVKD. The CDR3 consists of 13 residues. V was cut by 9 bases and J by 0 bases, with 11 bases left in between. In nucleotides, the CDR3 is TGTGCCACCGAAGGCAGGCGCTCCTACGAGCAGTACTTC. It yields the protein CATEGRRSYEQYF.

CDR3 residues: CASSLEGTYNEQFF. As DNA, the CDR3 is TGTGCCAGCAGTTTGGAGGGGACCTACAATGAGCAGTTCTTC. The chain joins TRBV6-6 to TRBJ2-1, with D perhaps matching TRBD2 (6 bases). From germline, CDR1 is MNHNY and CDR2 SVGAGI (reference sequence). This CDR3 is 14 amino acids long. Trimming stripped 4 bases from V and 2 bases from J, with 9 bases between.

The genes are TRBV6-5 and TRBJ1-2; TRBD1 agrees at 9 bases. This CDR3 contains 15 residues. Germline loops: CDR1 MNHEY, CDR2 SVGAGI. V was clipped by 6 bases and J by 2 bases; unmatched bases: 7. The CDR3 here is CASSRPGTGNYGYTF. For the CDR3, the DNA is TGTGCCAGCAGCCGTCCCGGGACAGGGAACTATGGCTACACCTTC.

The CDR3 DNA follows: TGTGCCAGCTCACCCCCAGGGTGGACCACCGGGGAGCTGTTTTTT. Protein product: CASSPPGWTTGELFF. This sequence joins TRBV18 and TRBJ2-2, with TRBD1 as a possible D gene (5 bases). The germline gives CDR1 KGHSH, CDR2 LQKENI. The CDR3 loop spans 15 amino acids. V lost 3 bases and J lost 4, with 12 bases in between.